What follows are 8 T cell receptor beta chains derived from one specimen sequenced in a study of T cell repertoires in cytomegalovirus infection. TCRdb analysed the reads with MiXCR anew, one entry per CDR3 protein. The table records approximately 500,000 distinct CDR3 sequences, 30% to 40% of them present only once. Their recognized antigens are unknown. Material: cultured PBMCs, obtained from culture after CMV antigen stimulation. All receptors derive from a human donor in good health (CMV status not recorded). Some clones in this sample may be carry-over from other donors' samples.

This clonotype showed up many times. V gene TRBV7-2 combines with J gene TRBJ1-2; D possibly corresponds to TRBD1 (5 bases). The CDR3 spans 15 residues. CDR1 SGHTA and CDR2 FQGNSA come from the germline V gene. V lost 1 base to trimming and J lost 6 bases, with 15 bases between them. The CDR3, as DNA: TGTGCCAGCAGCTTAGATGCCGGGGGTCTGGATGGCTACACCTTC. Its protein is CASSLDAGGLDGYTF.

In its sample, this clonotype was seen a few times. The V and J genes are TRBV28 and TRBJ2-1, with D tentatively TRBD2 (6 bases). V was shortened by 7 bases and J by 8 bases, with 15 bases between the two germline ends. This CDR3 region has 13 residues. Germline CDR1 reads MDHEN; CDR2 reads SYDVKM. Written as DNA, the CDR3 is TGTGCCAGCACTACCGGGACTGTCGATGAGCAGTTCTTC. Its translation is CASTTGTVDEQFF.

The V call is TRBV3-1, the J call TRBJ1-1, with a weak D call TRBD1 (5 bases). V was clipped by 4 bases and J by 1 base, with 19 bases between them. The CDR3 consists of 17 residues. From germline, CDR1 is LGHDT and CDR2 YNNKEL (reference sequence). CDR3 in amino acids: CASSLPPGGDQNTEAFF. CDR3 bases: TGTGCCAGCAGCCTTCCCCCCGGGGGTGATCAGAACACTGAAGCTTTCTTT.

This chain joins TRBV27 and TRBJ2-7; D is ambiguous. Germline V gene data show CDR1 as MNHEY and CDR2 as SMNVEV (reference sequence). The CDR3 has 13 residues. V was trimmed by 5 bases and J by 6 bases, leaving 14 bases between them. The CDR3, as DNA: TGTGCCAGCAGTCTCTCTCGGCCGGGCGAGCAGTACTTC. Translation gives CASSLSRPGEQYF.

In its sample, this clonotype was seen many times. The chain has TRBV7-2 and TRBJ1-1; 8 bases are a match to TRBD1. The CDR3 length is 15 residues. After removal of 4 bases from V and 2 bases from J, the junction contained 6 bases not matched to a gene. Looked up from germline, CDR1 is SGHTA and CDR2 is FQGNSA. In DNA, the CDR3 is TGTGCCAGCAGCTCACCGGACAGGGCTAACACTGAAGCTTTCTTT. This sequence encodes CASSSPDRANTEAFF.

This rearrangement joins TRBV5-1 to TRBJ2-5, with D perhaps TRBD2 (6 bases). Germline assignment: CDR1 SGHRS and CDR2 YFSETQ. The V gene lost 0 bases and the J gene lost 5 bases, with 17 bases spanning the gap. The CDR3 runs to 16 residues. This CDR3 is CASSLGQEGVSETQYF. The CDR3 region has the DNA TGCGCCAGCAGCTTGGGCCAGGAGGGCGTAAGCGAGACCCAGTACTTC. Full variable domain (missing parts from reference TRBV5-1 and TRBJ2-5): KAGVTQTPRYLIKTRGQQVTLSCSPISGHRSVSWYQQTPGQGLQFLFEYFSETQRNKGNFPGRFSGRQFSNSRSEMNVSTLELGDSALYLCASSLGQEGVSETQYFGPGTRLLVL.

This clonotype was seen ten or more times. The chain uses TRBV4-1 and TRBJ1-5; D is perhaps TRBD1 (5 bases). Germline V gives CDR1 MGHRA, CDR2 YSYEKL. V was cut by 0 bases and J by 5 bases, with 20 bases left in between. This CDR3 contains 18 residues. The CDR3 nucleotides read TGCGCCAGCAGCCAAGAGGGGGTGCAGTTAGGGCAGGATCAGCCCCAGCATTTT. Its protein is CASSQEGVQLGQDQPQHF.

This clonotype has at least ten counts. The genes are TRBV6-2 or TRBV6-3 and TRBJ2-5, with 7 bases identical to TRBD1. With V trimmed by 2 bases and J by 0 bases, 3 bases remained unmatched. Germline CDR1 and CDR2: MNHEY and SVGEGT. The CDR3 covers 15 residues. CDR3 protein: CASSYGQEDQETQYF. The CDR3 DNA follows: TGTGCCAGCAGTTACGGACAGGAGGACCAAGAGACCCAGTACTTC.